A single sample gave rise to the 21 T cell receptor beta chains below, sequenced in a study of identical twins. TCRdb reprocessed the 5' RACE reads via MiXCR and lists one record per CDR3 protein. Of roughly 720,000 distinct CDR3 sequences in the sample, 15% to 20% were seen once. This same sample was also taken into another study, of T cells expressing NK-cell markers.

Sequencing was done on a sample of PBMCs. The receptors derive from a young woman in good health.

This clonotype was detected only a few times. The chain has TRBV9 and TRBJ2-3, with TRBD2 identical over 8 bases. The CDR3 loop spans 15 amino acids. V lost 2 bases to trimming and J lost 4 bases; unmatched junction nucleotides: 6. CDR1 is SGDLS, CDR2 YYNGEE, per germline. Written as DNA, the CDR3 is TGTGCCAGCAGCGTTTGGCGGGGGGCTGCAGATACGCAGTATTTT. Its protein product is CASSVWRGAADTQYF.

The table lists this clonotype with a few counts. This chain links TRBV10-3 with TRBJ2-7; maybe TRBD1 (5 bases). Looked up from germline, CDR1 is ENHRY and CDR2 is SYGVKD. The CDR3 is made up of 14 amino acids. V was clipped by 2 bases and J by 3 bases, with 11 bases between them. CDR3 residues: CAISEGHRFYEQYF. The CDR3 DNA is TGTGCCATCAGTGAGGGGCACAGGTTCTACGAGCAGTACTTC.

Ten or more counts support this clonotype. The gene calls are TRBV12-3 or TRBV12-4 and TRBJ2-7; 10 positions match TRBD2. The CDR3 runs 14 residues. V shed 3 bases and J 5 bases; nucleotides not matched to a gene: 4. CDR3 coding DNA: TGTGCCAGCAGTTTGGGGACTAGCGTCCACGAGCAGTACTTC. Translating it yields CASSLGTSVHEQYF.

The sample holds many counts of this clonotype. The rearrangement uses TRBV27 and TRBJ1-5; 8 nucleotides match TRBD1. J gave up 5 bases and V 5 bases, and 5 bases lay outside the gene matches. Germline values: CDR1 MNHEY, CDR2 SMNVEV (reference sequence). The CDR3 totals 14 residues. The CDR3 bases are TGTGCCAGCAGTCCAGGACAGGGAGATCAGCCCCAGCATTTT. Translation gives CASSPGQGDQPQHF.

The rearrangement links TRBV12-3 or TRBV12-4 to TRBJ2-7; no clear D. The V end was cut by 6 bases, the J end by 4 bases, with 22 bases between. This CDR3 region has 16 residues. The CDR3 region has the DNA TGTGCCAGCAGCAACGGTGGACCTGGATACTCTTACGAGCAGTACTTC. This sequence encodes CASSNGGPGYSYEQYF.

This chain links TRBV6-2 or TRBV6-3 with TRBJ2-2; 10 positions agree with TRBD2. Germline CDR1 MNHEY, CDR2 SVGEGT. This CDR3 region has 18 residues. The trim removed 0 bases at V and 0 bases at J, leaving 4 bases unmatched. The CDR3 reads CASSYSSGRASNTGELFF. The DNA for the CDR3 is TGTGCCAGCAGTTACTCGAGCGGGAGGGCCTCGAACACCGGGGAGCTGTTTTTT.

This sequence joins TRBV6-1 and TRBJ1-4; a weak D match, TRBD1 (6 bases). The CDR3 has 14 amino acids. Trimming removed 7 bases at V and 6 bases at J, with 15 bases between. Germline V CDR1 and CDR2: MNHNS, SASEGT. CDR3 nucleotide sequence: TGTGCCAGCACCCCCGGAGCAGGGGATGAAAAACTGTTTTTT. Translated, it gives CASTPGAGDEKLFF.

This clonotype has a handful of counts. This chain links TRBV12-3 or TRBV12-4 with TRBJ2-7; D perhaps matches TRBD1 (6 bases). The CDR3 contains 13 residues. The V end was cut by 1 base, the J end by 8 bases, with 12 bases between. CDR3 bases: TGTGCCAGCAGTTTAGGGACAGAAGGCCAGCAGTACTTC. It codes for CASSLGTEGQQYF.

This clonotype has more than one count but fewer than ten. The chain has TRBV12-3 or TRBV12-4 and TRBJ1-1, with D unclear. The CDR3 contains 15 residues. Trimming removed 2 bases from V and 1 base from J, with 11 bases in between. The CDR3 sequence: CASSLIGRGNTEAFF. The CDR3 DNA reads TGTGCCAGCAGTTTAATCGGCCGGGGGAACACTGAAGCTTTCTTT.

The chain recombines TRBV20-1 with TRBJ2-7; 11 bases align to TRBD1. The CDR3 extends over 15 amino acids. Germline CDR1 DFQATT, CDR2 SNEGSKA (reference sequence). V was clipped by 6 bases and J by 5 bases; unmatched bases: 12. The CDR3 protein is CSALGPGQGGHEQYF. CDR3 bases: TGCAGTGCCCTCGGTCCGGGACAGGGGGGGCACGAGCAGTACTTC.

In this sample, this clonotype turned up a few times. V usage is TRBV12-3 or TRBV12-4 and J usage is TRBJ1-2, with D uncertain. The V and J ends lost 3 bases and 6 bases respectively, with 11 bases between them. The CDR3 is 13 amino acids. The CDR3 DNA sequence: TGTGCCAGCAGTTTCCGTCCCGGCGATGGCTACACCTTC. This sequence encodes CASSFRPGDGYTF.

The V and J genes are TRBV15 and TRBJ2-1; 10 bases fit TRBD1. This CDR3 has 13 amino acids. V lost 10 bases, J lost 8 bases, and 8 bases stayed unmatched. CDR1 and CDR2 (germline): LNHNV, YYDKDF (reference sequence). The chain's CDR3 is CAIRQGASDEQFF. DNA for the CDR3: TGTGCCATCCGACAGGGGGCGAGTGATGAGCAGTTCTTC.

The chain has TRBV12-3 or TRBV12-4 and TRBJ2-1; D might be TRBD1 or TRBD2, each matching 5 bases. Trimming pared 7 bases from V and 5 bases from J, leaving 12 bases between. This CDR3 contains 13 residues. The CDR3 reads CASTDTEDNEQFF. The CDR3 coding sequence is TGTGCCAGCACGGACACGGAGGACAATGAGCAGTTCTTC.

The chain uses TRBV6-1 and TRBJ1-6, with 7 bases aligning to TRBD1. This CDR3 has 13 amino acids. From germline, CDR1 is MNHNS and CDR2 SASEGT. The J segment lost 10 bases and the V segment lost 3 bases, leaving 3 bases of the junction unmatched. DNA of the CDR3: TGTGCCAGCAGTGATGACAGGGACTCACCCCTCCACTTT. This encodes CASSDDRDSPLHF.

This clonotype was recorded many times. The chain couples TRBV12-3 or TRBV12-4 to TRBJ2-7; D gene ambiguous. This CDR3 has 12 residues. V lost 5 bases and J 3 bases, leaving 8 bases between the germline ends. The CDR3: CASSDSYYEQYF. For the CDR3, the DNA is TGTGCCAGCAGTGATTCGTACTACGAGCAGTACTTC.

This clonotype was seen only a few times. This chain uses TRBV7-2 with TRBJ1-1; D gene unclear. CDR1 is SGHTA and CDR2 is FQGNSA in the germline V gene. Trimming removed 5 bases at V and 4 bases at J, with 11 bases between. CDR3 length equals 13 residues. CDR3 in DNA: TGTGCCAGCAGCAGTCCCGCAGGCACTGAAGCTTTCTTT. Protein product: CASSSPAGTEAFF.

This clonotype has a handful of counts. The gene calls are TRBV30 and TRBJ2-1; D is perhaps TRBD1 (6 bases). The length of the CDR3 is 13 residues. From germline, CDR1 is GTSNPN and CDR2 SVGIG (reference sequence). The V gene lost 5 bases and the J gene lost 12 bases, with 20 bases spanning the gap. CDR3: CAWDPGQYLGQFF. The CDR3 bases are TGTGCCTGGGATCCGGGACAATATTTGGGGCAGTTCTTC.

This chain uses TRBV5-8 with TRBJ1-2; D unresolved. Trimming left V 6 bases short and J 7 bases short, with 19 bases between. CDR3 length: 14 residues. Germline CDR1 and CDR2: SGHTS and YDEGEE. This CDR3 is CASTKARALGGYTF. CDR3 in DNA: TGTGCCAGCACCAAAGCACGGGCACTTGGTGGCTACACCTTC.

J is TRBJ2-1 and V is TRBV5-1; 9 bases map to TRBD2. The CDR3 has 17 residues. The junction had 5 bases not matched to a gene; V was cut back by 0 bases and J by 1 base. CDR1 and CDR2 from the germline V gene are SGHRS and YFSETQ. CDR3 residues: CASSLGLADESYNEQFF. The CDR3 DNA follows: TGCGCCAGCAGCTTGGGACTAGCGGATGAGTCCTACAATGAGCAGTTCTTC.

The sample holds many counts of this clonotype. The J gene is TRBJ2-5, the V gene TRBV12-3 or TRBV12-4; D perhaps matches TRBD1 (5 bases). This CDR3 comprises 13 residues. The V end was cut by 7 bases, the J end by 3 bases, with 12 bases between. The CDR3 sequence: CASTPDKEETQYF. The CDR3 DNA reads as TGTGCCAGCACCCCGGACAAAGAAGAGACCCAGTACTTC.

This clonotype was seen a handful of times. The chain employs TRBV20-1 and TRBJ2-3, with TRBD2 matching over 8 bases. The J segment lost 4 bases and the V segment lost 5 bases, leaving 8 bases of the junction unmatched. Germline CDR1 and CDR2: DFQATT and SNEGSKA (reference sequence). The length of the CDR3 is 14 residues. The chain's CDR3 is CSASSGLGADTQYF. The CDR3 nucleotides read TGCAGTGCTTCCTCGGGACTAGGGGCAGATACGCAGTATTTT.